Detailed here is one T cell receptor beta chain. This entry comes from a study of blood T cell repertoires in COVID-19. Study context: PBMCs, B-cell-depleted T cells, or T cells provided the cDNA or gDNA that made up the material.

V lost 4 bases and J lost 8, with 14 bases in between. The CDR3 sequence is 13 residues long. CDR1 and CDR2 (germline): MDHEN, SYDVKM. Authors' methods: Quantification of nucleated cells was approximated via reference gene primer amplification. TCRdb keeps only in-frame clones here, not all; method: immunoSEQ multiplex PCR. V, J and clone size reflect that table, while D and trimming were determined from the DNA. The repertoire has about 300,000 clones, roughly 80% of them found once; the top ten carry approximately 1.5%. Material: peripheral blood. This clonotype was sampled from a human donor with COVID-19, enrolled during active disease. The donor label of this sample is uncertain. The rearrangement joins TRBV28 to TRBJ1-2, with D perhaps matching TRBD1 (6 bases). CDR3 loop: CASSSPQGRGYTF. As DNA, the CDR3 is TGTGCCAGCAGTTCCCCACAGGGAAGAGGCTACACCTTC.